These 9 T cell receptor beta chains were sequenced from one sample in a study of blood T cell repertoires in COVID-19. Sequencing used immunoSEQ multiplex PCR; TCRdb keeps in-frame clones, though not all of them. The sample comprises fewer than 200,000 clones, approximately 79% of which are singletons, and around 2.9% rests with the top ten. The sequencing sample was made of peripheral blood. All receptors derive from a woman of 80 years or more with acute or convalescent COVID-19.

The genes are TRBV2 and TRBJ1-3; perhaps TRBD1 as D (5 bases). With 7 bases removed from V and 2 bases from J, the gap between germline ends came to 12 bases. Looked up from germline, CDR1 is SNHLY and CDR2 is FYNNEI. The CDR3 has 14 amino acids. The CDR3 DNA reads TGTGCCAGCACCGACCCGGGGGCTGGAAACACCATATATTTT. This gives the protein CASTDPGAGNTIYF.

This clone has ten or more counts. V usage is TRBV28 and J usage is TRBJ2-7; 10 bases line up with TRBD2. The V gene end was trimmed by 3 bases and the J gene end by 7 bases; junction bases not matched to a gene: 3. The CDR3 spans 13 residues. Germline CDR1 and CDR2: MDHEN and SYDVKM. The CDR3, as DNA: TGTGCCAGCAGTTTGGGACTAGCGCGTGAGCAGTACTTC. It is translated as CASSLGLAREQYF.

This clone was counted a few times. The chain joins TRBV12-3 or TRBV12-4 to TRBJ2-7; a weak D match, TRBD1 (6 bases). The CDR3 sequence is 13 residues long. V lost 8 bases and J lost 6, with 17 bases in between. CDR3 nucleotides: TGTGCCAGCTCAGACAGGTTTTTCGGCGAGCAGTACTTC. It translates to CASSDRFFGEQYF.

This clone was observed a handful of times. The gene calls are TRBV27 and TRBJ1-5; 8 bases agree with TRBD1. Germline CDR1 is MNHEY and CDR2 is SMNVEV (reference sequence). The CDR3 totals 15 residues. V dropped 2 bases and J dropped 2; count of bases not matched to a gene: 2. CDR3 nucleotide sequence: TGTGCCAGCAGTTTAATGACAGGGGGCAATCAGCCCCAGCATTTT. Protein sequence: CASSLMTGGNQPQHF.

The chain is built from TRBV29-1 and TRBJ2-5; D unclear. Germline V gives CDR1 SQVTM, CDR2 ANQGSEA. The length of the CDR3 is 10 residues. The V and J ends lost 4 bases and 2 bases respectively, with 2 bases between them. CDR3 amino acids: CSVAQETQYF. The CDR3 nucleotides are TGCAGCGTTGCTCAAGAGACCCAGTACTTC.

The V gene is TRBV6-2 or TRBV6-3, the J gene TRBJ2-7; D is ambiguous. V lost 2 bases to trimming and J lost 0 bases, with 11 bases between them. Germline loops: CDR1 MNHEY, CDR2 SVGEGT. The CDR3 sequence is 15 residues long. The CDR3 protein is CASSYGGGFSYEQYF. In DNA, the CDR3 is TGTGCCAGCAGTTACGGCGGCGGCTTCTCCTACGAGCAGTACTTC.

The CDR3 is CASSLDLPGTGVDEQYF. DNA of the CDR3: TGTGCCAGCAGCTTAGATCTCCCCGGGACAGGGGTAGACGAGCAGTACTTC. The chain links TRBV11-2 to TRBJ2-7; 10 nucleotides match TRBD1. The CDR3 spans 17 residues. From germline, CDR1 is SGHAT and CDR2 FQNNGV. With 0 bases clipped from V and 5 bases from J, the junction kept 10 bases outside the gene matches.

This sequence joins TRBV28 and TRBJ1-5; 9 bases fit TRBD1. V trimming: 1 base; J trimming: 8 bases; junction bases outside the gene matches: 3. Germline CDR1 MDHEN, CDR2 SYDVKM. CDR3 size: 14 residues. The CDR3 region is CASSLLGTGKPQHF. CDR3 coding DNA: TGTGCCAGCAGTTTATTGGGGACAGGGAAGCCCCAGCATTTT.

The gene calls are TRBV28 and TRBJ2-7, with a weak D call TRBD1 (5 bases). Germline CDR1 and CDR2: MDHEN and SYDVKM. The CDR3 length is 14 residues. Trimming left V 2 bases short and J 2 bases short, with 10 bases between. The CDR3 DNA follows: TGTGCCAGCAGTTTAGTACAGGAGACCTACGAGCAGTACTTC. Protein product: CASSLVQETYEQYF.